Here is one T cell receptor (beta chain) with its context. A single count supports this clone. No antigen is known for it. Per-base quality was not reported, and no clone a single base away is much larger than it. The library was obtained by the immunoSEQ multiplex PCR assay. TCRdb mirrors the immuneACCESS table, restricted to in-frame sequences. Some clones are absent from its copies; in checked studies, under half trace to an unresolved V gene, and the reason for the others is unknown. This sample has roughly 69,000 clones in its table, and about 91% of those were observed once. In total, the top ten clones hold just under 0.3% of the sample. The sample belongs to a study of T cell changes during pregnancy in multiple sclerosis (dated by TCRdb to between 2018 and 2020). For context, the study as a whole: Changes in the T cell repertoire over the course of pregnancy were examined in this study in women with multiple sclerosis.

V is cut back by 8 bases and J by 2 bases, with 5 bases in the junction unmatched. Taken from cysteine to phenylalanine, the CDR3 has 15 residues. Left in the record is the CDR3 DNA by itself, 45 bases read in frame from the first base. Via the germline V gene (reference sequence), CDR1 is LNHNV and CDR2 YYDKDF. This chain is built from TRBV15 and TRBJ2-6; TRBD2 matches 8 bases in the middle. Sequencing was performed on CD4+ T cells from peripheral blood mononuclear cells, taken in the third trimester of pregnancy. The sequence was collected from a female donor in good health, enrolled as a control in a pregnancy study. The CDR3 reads CATGTGGAGANVLTF. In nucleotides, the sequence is TGTGCCACCGGGACCGGGGGGGCTGGGGCCAACGTCCTGACTTTC.